This TCR beta chain was profiled in a study of shared clonotypes between healthy human individuals. CD8 cells classed as naive were CD45RO-negative and positively selected for CCR7, excluding terminally differentiated effector memory CD45RA+ cells. Libraries were prepared by immunoSEQ multiplex PCR; TCRdb keeps only in-frame clonotypes and omits some of them. The table lists about 2.1 million clones, roughly 93% of them singletons. The clonotype was recovered from a man younger than 35 in good health. Some clones in this sample may be carry-over from other donors' samples. Sequenced: naive CD8+ T cells from PBMCs.

The CDR3 sequence is CASRSLGTSGYTGELFF. Written as DNA, the CDR3 is TGTGCCAGCAGGTCCCTGGGAACTAGCGGATACACCGGGGAGCTGTTTTTT. The chain carries TRBV27 and TRBJ2-2; the match to TRBD2 covers 8 bases. Germline values: CDR1 MNHEY, CDR2 SMNVEV (reference sequence). V was pared by 6 bases and J by 3 bases, with 12 bases of the junction left unmatched. This CDR3 is built from 17 residues.